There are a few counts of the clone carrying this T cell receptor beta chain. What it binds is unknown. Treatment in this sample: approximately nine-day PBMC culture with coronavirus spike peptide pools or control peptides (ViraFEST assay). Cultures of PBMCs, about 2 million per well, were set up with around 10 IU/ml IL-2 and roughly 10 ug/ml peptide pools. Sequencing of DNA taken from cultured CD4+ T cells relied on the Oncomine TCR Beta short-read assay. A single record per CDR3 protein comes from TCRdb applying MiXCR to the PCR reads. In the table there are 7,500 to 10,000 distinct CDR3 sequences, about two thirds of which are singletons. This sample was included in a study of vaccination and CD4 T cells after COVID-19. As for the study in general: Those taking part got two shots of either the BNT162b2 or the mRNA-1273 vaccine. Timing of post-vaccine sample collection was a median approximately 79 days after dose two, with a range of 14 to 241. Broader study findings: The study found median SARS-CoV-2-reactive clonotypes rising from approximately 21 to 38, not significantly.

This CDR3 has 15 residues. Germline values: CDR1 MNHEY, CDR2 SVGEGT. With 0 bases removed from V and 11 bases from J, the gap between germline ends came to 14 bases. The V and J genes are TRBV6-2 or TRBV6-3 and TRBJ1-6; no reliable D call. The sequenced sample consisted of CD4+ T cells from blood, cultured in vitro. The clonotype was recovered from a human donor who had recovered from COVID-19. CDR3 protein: CASSYSNVWQTPLHF. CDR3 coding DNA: TGTGCCAGCAGTTACTCGAACGTTTGGCAGACACCCCTCCACTTT.